This T cell receptor (beta chain) originates from a study of spatial heterogeneity in lung cancer. In its sample, this clonotype was seen many times. Regarding time point: sample taken at primary tumor resection. A total of more than 65 untreated early-stage non-small cell lung cancer patients served as donors. Whole RNA obtained from tumor, nontumor lung or frozen PBMC underwent sequencing without sorting. Using its own MiXCR run on the 5' RACE reads, TCRdb lists one record per CDR3 protein. The sample yields roughly 39,000 distinct CDR3 sequences, 6% to 8% seen once. Germline-derived CDR1 and CDR2 are SQVTM and ANQGSEA. V dropped 2 bases and J dropped 4 bases, with 11 bases sitting between them. CDR3 length: 13 residues.

Specimen: PBMCs, collected at surgery. This clonotype originated in a male donor with early-stage non-small cell lung cancer. The chain couples TRBV29-1 to TRBJ1-1; TRBD1 might be the D (5 bases). The CDR3 sequence: CSVEWRGGTEAFF. The CDR3, as DNA: TGCAGCGTTGAATGGCGGGGCGGCACTGAAGCTTTCTTT.